The entry below gives a single T cell receptor beta chain sequence along with its context. Antigen unknown. This entry belongs to a study of PD-1 blockade in mismatch repair-deficient tumors. The CDR3 spans 17 residues. Trimming at V came to 4 bases and at J to 0 bases, leaving 9 bases not matched to a gene. Germline values: CDR1 SGHRS, CDR2 YFSETQ. Time point: roughly nine-day in vitro stimulation with candidate neoantigen peptide 2. Cells were stimulated 10 to 11 days with each of roughly seven ELISpot-reactive neoantigens. Clone fold changes were calculated against an identical culture without peptide. Here immunoSEQ multiplex PCR was the method, and the copy in TCRdb shows in-frame clones only, minus some. Of some 10,000 clones detected, about 90% appear once; the ten largest clones hold under 25%.

The chain combines TRBV5-1 with TRBJ1-3; TRBD1 matches 8 bases. Here the sequenced sample was cells cultured in vitro, taken from a patient treated with pembrolizumab. The clonotype was recovered from an adult with mismatch repair-deficient cancer. DNA for the CDR3: TGCGCCAGCAGCGCCGGGACAGGTCTCTTCTCTGGAAACACCATATATTTT. Protein product: CASSAGTGLFSGNTIYF.